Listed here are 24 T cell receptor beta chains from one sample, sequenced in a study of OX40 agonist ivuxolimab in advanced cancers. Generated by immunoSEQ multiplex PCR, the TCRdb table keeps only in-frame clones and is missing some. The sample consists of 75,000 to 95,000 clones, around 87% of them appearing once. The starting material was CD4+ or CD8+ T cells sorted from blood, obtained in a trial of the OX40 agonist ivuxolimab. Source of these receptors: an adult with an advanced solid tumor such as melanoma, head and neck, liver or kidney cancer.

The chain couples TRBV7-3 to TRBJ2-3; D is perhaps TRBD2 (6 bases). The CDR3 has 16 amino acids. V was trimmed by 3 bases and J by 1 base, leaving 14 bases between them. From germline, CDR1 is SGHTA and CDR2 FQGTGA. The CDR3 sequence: CASSLGGRQGTDTQYF. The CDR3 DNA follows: TGTGCCAGCAGCTTGGGGGGTAGGCAGGGCACAGATACGCAGTATTTT.

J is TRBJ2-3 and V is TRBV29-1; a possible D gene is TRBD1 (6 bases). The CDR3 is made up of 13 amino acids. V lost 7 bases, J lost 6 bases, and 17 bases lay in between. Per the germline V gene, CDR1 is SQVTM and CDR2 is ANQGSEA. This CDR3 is CSAKTGKSDTQYF. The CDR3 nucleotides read TGCAGCGCGAAAACAGGGAAGTCGGATACGCAGTATTTT.

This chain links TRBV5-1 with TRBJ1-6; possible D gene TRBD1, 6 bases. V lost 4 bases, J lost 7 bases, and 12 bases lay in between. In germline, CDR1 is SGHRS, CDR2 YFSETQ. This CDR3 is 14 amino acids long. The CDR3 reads CASSQQGMNSPLHF. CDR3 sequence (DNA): TGCGCCAGCAGCCAACAGGGTATGAATTCACCCCTCCACTTT.

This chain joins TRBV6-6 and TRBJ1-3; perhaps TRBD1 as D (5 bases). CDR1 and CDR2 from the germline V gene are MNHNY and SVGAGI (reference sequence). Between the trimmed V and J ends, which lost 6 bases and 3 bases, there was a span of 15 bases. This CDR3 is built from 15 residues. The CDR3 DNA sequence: TGTGCCAGCAGCGCCAGGGAGTTGGGTGGAAACACCATATATTTT. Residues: CASSARELGGNTIYF.

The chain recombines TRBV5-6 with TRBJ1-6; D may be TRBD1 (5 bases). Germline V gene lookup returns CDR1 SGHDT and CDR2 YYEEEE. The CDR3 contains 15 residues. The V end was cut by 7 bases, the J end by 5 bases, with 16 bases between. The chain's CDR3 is CASQPGLGNNSPLHF. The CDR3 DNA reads TGTGCCAGCCAACCGGGACTGGGAAATAATTCACCCCTCCACTTT.

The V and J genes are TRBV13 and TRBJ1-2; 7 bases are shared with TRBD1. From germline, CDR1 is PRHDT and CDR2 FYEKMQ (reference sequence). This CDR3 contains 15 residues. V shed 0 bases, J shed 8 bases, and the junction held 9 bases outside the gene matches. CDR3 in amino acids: CASSLGLGGGKGYTF. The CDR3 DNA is TGTGCCAGCAGCTTAGGCCTCGGAGGGGGCAAAGGCTACACCTTC.

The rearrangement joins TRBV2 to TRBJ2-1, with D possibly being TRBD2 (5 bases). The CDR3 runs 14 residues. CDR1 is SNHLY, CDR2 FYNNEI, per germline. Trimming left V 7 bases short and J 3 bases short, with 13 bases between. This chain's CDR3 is CASIQHRGYNEQFF. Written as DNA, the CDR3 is TGTGCCAGCATCCAGCACCGGGGCTACAATGAGCAGTTCTTC.

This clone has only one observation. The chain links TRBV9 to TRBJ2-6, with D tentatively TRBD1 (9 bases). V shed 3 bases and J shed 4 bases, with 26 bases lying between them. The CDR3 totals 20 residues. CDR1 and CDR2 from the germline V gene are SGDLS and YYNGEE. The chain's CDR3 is CASSDTREGQGESGANVLTF. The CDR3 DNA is TGTGCCAGCAGCGACACTCGGGAGGGACAGGGTGAATCGGGGGCCAACGTCCTGACTTTC.

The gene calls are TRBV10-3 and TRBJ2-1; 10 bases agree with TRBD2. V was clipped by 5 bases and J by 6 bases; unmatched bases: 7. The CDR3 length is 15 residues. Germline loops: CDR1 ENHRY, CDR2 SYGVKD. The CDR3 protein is CAISSTSGVGNEQFF. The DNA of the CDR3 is TGTGCCATCAGTAGCACTAGCGGGGTGGGCAATGAGCAGTTCTTC.

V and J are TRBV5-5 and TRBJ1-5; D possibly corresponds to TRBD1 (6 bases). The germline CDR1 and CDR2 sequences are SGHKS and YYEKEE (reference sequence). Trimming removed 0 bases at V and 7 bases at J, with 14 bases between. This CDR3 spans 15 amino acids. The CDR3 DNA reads TGTGCCAGCAGCTTGGACGCCCCAGGGGAACAGCCCCAGCATTTT. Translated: CASSLDAPGEQPQHF.

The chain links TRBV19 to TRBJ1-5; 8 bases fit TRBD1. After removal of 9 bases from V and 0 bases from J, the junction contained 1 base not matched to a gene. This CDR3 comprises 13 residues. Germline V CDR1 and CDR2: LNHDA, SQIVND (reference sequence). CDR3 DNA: TGTGCCAGCAGGGGGCTTAGCAATCAGCCCCAGCATTTT. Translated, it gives CASRGLSNQPQHF.

CDR3 protein: CASSLELGAHNEQFF. CDR3 coding DNA: TGTGCCAGCAGCTTAGAATTGGGGGCCCACAATGAGCAGTTCTTC. The chain has TRBV11-3 and TRBJ2-1; D is perhaps TRBD1 (6 bases). V gave up 0 bases and J gave up 5 bases, with 11 bases separating them. The CDR3 covers 15 residues. The germline CDR1 and CDR2 sequences are SGHNT and YENEEA.

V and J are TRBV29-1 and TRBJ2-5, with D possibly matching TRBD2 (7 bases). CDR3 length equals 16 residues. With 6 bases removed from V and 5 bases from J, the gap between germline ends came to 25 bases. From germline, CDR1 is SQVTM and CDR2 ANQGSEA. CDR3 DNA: TGCAGCGTCGCTGGGGGGGGCGTAGGGGCCCCCGAGACCCAGTACTTC. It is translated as CSVAGGGVGAPETQYF. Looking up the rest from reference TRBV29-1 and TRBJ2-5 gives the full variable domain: SAVISQKPSRDICQRGTSLTIQCQVDSQVTMMFWYRQQPGQSLTLIATANQGSEATYESGFVIDKFPISRPNLTFSTLTVSNMSPEDSSIYLCSVAGGGVGAPETQYFGPGTRLLVL.

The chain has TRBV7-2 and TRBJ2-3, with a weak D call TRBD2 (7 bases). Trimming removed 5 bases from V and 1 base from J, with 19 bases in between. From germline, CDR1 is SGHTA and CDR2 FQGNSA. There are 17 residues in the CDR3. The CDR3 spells CASSQNRGAFGTDTQYF. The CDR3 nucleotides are TGTGCCAGCAGCCAAAACCGGGGGGCCTTTGGCACAGATACGCAGTATTTT.

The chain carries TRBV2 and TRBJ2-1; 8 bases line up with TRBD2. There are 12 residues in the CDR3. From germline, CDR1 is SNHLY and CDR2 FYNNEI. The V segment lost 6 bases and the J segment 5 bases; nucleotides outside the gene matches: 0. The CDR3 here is CASRGLDNEQFF. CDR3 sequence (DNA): TGTGCCAGCAGGGGACTAGACAATGAGCAGTTCTTC.

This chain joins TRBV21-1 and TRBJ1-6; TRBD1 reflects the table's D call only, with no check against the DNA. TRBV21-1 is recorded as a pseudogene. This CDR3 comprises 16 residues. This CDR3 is CASSRTAGADNSPLHF. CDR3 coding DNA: TGTGCCAGCAGCAGGACGGCAGGGGCGGATAATTCACCCCTCCACTTT.

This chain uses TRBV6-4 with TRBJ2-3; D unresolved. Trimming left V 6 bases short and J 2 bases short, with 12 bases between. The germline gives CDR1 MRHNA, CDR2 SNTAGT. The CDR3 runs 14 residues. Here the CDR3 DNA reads TGTGCCAGCAGCAGTCGACCCGACACAGATACGCAGTATTTT. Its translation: CASSSRPDTDTQYF.

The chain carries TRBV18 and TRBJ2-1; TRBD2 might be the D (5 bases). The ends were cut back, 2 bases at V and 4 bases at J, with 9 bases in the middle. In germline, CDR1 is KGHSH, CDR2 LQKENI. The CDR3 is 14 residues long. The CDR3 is CASSPSRDYNEQFF. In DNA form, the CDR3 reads TGTGCCAGCTCACCATCGAGGGATTACAATGAGCAGTTCTTC.

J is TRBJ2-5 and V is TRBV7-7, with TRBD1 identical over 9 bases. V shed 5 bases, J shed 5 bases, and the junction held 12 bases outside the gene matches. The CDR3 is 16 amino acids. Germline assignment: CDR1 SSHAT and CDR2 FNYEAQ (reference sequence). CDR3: CASSPNTGGAGETQYF. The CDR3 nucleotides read TGTGCCAGCAGCCCTAATACAGGGGGCGCAGGGGAGACCCAGTACTTC.

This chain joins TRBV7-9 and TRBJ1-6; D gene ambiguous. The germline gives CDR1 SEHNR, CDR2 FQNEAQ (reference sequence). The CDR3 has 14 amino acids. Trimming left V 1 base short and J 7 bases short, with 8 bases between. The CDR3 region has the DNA TGTGCCAGCAGCTTAGTGGAGCAGAATTCACCCCTCCACTTT. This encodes CASSLVEQNSPLHF.

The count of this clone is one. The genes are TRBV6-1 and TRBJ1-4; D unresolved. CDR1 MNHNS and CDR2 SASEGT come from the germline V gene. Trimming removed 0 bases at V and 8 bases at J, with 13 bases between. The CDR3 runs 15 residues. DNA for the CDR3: TGTGCCAGCAGTGAAGCCCAAGGTGTTGGGGAAAAACTGTTTTTT. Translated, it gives CASSEAQGVGEKLFF.

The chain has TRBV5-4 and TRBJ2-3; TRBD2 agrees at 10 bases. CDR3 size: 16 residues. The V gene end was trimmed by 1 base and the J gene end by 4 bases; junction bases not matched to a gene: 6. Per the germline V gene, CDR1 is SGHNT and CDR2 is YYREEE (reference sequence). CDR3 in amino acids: CASSLPPSGSADTQYF. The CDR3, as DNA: TGTGCCAGCAGCTTGCCCCCTAGCGGGAGTGCAGATACGCAGTATTTT.

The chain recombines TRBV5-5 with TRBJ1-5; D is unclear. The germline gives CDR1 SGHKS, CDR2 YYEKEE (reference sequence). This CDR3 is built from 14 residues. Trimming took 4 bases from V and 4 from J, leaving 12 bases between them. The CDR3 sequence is CASSPLGGNQPQHF. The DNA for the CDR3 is TGTGCCAGCAGCCCCTTGGGAGGGAATCAGCCCCAGCATTTT.

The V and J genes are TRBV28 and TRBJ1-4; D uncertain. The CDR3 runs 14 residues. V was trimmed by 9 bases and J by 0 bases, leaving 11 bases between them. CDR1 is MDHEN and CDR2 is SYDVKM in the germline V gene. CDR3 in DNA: TGTGCCAGTCGCGACCGTGCAACTAATGAAAAACTGTTTTTT. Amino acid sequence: CASRDRATNEKLFF.